This TCR beta chain was retrieved from a study of PD-1 blockade in classical Hodgkin lymphoma. Study-wide findings and caveats: Reports indicated that newly diagnosed patients had lower baseline TCR diversity than healthy donors did.

The length of the CDR3 is 15 residues. V lost 4 bases and J lost 4, with 17 bases in between. Looked up from germline, CDR1 is SGHRS and CDR2 is YFSETQ. Turning to this clone: As yet, its antigen is unknown.

Some clones are missing from TCRdb's copy, which holds only in-frame ones; the method was immunoSEQ multiplex PCR. Among fewer than 40,000 clones listed, about 88% were seen once. Stated time point: cycle 4 day 1 (C4D1), after five to seven weeks of nivolumab. Every patient had relapsed following autologous stem cell transplantation, and cohorts differed in brentuximab vedotin exposure. Thawed PBMCs underwent magnetic negative selection to yield purified CD4+ T cells. Relapsed/refractory classical Hodgkin lymphoma patients had complete, partial or progressive responses. Sample: CD4+ T cells from blood, taken before the fourth cycle of nivolumab. The clonotype comes from a human donor with classical Hodgkin lymphoma. The chain links TRBV5-1 to TRBJ1-2; maybe TRBD1 (5 bases). CDR3 loop: CASSAPGGDGYGYTF. CDR3 DNA: TGCGCCAGCAGCGCCCCCGGGGGGGACGGCTATGGCTACACCTTC. The complete variable domain, with remaining parts taken from reference TRBV5-1 and TRBJ1-2, reads KAGVTQTPRYLIKTRGQQVTLSCSPISGHRSVSWYQQTPGQGLQFLFEYFSETQRNKGNFPGRFSGRQFSNSRSEMNVSTLELGDSALYLCASSAPGGDGYGYTFGSGTRLTVV.